The sequence of this T cell receptor (beta chain) was determined in a study of metastatic and nonmetastatic thyroid tumors. Whole-study context: The authors compared repertoires across blood and tumor or nodule tissue from malignant and benign thyroid patients. Regarding the study as a whole: When malignant thyroid tumors were compared with benign nodules, TCR beta diversity was reportedly significantly higher in the malignant tumors. This held in both blood and tumor samples.

Before thyroid surgery, none of the patients had received any treatment. The CDR3 consists of 13 residues. The trim removed 11 bases at V and 9 bases at J, leaving 10 bases unmatched. CDR1 MNHNS and CDR2 SASEGT come from the germline V gene. This clone was observed at least ten times. Its antigen is not identified. The authors' processing: What underpinned the distant-metastasis classifier for papillary thyroid cancer was the set of CDR3 differences across clinicopathological groups. TCRdb re-clonotyped the PCR reads through MiXCR. None of the V and J calls come from the authors' own analysis; TCRdb made them. Among approximately 20,000 clones listed, 30% to 35% were seen once.

The rearrangement links TRBV6-1 to TRBJ2-1; TRBD2 aligns across 10 bases. The TCR sequence derives from a female donor with papillary thyroid cancer or a benign thyroid nodule (not recorded which). Some clones in this sample may be carry-over from other donors' samples. The sequencing input was adjacent normal tissue. DNA for the CDR3: TGTGCCCCCAAGGGACTAGCGTGCGGTGAGCAGTTCTTC. It codes for CAPKGLACGEQFF.